Included here is one TCR beta chain sequence, with context. The sample belongs to a study of early T cells in non-severe SARS-CoV-2 infection. Trimming took 5 bases from V and 10 from J; bases not matched to a gene: 8. This CDR3 spans 13 amino acids. CDR1 is KGHDR and CDR2 is SFDVKD in the germline V gene. TCRdb re-analysed the 5' RACE reads in MiXCR, keeping a single row per CDR3 protein. Here the sample spans 75,000 to 80,000 distinct CDR3 sequences, around 15% being singletons. Sample: whole blood. The chain employs TRBV24-1 and TRBJ1-1; 8 nucleotides align to TRBD1. This TCR came from an adult who was a healthcare worker with PCR-confirmed SARS-CoV-2 infection or an uninfected control (not recorded which). CDR3 sequence reads: CATSAPGQEGAFF. In DNA form, the CDR3 reads TGTGCCACCAGTGCTCCGGGACAGGAGGGAGCTTTCTTT.